These 31 T cell receptor beta chains originate from one sample sequenced in a study of blood T cell repertoires in COVID-19. Sequencing used immunoSEQ multiplex PCR; TCRdb keeps in-frame clones, though not all of them. This table has over 120,000 clones, over 70% appearing once. Sequenced: peripheral blood. Receptors were obtained from a man between 65 and 85 years old who had recovered from COVID-19.

V usage is TRBV6-5 and J usage is TRBJ1-2; D ambiguous. V was clipped by 7 bases and J by 8 bases, with 11 bases between them. The CDR3 is 11 amino acids. Germline CDR1 reads MNHEY; CDR2 reads SVGAGI. CDR3 nucleotides: TGTGCCAGCATCGAGGCATTGGGCTACACCTTC. Encoded protein: CASIEALGYTF.

The V and J genes are TRBV27 and TRBJ1-2; the D gene is possibly TRBD1 (5 bases). This CDR3 has 16 amino acids. Looked up from germline, CDR1 is MNHEY and CDR2 is SMNVEV (reference sequence). V lost 3 bases and J 2 bases, leaving 16 bases between the germline ends. CDR3 bases: TGTGCCAGCAGTTTCGCGACAGCAGACAGAAACTATGGCTACACCTTC. It encodes CASSFATADRNYGYTF.

J is TRBJ2-7 and V is TRBV15, with no clear D. The germline V and J ends were trimmed by 5 bases and 5 bases, with 10 bases remaining between them. CDR1 is LNHNV, CDR2 YYDKDF, per germline (reference sequence). This CDR3 has 12 residues. CDR3 nucleotides: TGTGCCACCAGCTACCTCTCGGACGAGCAGTACTTC. Translation gives CATSYLSDEQYF.

The rearrangement uses TRBV7-9 and TRBJ2-7; D possibly corresponds to TRBD2 (6 bases). The V end was cut by 8 bases, the J end by 0 bases, with 11 bases between. Germline lookup yields CDR1 SEHNR and CDR2 FQNEAQ (reference sequence). The CDR3 totals 13 residues. CDR3 loop: CASSGTRSYEQYF. The CDR3, as DNA: TGTGCCAGCTCCGGGACTCGCTCCTACGAGCAGTACTTC.

This chain joins TRBV7-2 and TRBJ2-7; 8 nucleotides agree with TRBD2. Germline CDR1 is SGHTA and CDR2 is FQGNSA. Trimming took 0 bases from V and 0 from J; bases not matched to a gene: 4. There are 16 residues in the CDR3. In DNA form, the CDR3 reads TGTGCCAGCAGCTTAGCGTACCTAGCGGGCTCCTACGAGCAGTACTTC. Translating it yields CASSLAYLAGSYEQYF.

This clone was counted once. The V and J genes are TRBV27 and TRBJ1-1, with D unclear. CDR3 length equals 14 residues. V shed 3 bases and J shed 5 bases, with 13 bases lying between them. Germline V lookup: CDR1 MNHEY, CDR2 SMNVEV (reference sequence). CDR3 bases: TGTGCCAGCAGTTTCTTCCCCGCCGGGACTGAAGCTTTCTTT. It is translated as CASSFFPAGTEAFF.

The J gene is TRBJ2-3, the V gene TRBV6-4; D remains ambiguous. The ends were cut back, 3 bases at V and 5 bases at J, with 9 bases in the middle. This CDR3 spans 13 amino acids. Germline V lookup: CDR1 MRHNA, CDR2 SNTAGT. CDR3 loop: CASSDQAGDTQYF. In DNA, the CDR3 is TGTGCCAGCAGTGATCAGGCAGGAGATACGCAGTATTTT.

This chain uses TRBV10-1 with TRBJ1-2; D possibly corresponds to TRBD1 (6 bases). V lost 10 bases and J 5 bases, leaving 14 bases between the germline ends. CDR1 and CDR2 from the germline V gene are WNHNN and SYGVQD (reference sequence). The CDR3 sequence is 12 residues long. DNA of the CDR3: TGCGCCACGAGGACAGAAGGTTATGGCTACACCTTC. Translating gives CATRTEGYGYTF.

V gene TRBV3-1 (or the pseudogene TRBV3-2) combines with J gene TRBJ2-1; TRBD2 might be the D (6 bases). The CDR3 totals 14 residues. Per the germline V gene, CDR1 is LGHDT and CDR2 is YNNKEL (reference sequence). V lost 6 bases, J lost 7 bases, and 16 bases lay in between. The CDR3 reads CASRPLGGGNEQFF. The DNA for the CDR3 is TGTGCCAGCAGACCCCTCGGGGGTGGGAATGAGCAGTTCTTC.

This clone was recorded once. The chain combines TRBV7-2 with TRBJ2-2; weak D call: TRBD2 (6 bases). CDR1 and CDR2 (germline): SGHTA, FQGNSA. The V gene lost 3 bases and the J gene lost 3 bases, with 8 bases spanning the gap. This CDR3 comprises 14 residues. Written as DNA, the CDR3 is TGTGCCAGCAGCTTTGGGACTTACACCGGGGAGCTGTTTTTT. This sequence encodes CASSFGTYTGELFF.

The chain is built from TRBV11-2 and TRBJ2-5; 14 bases map to TRBD2. There are 16 residues in the CDR3. Trimming took 7 bases from V and 5 from J; bases not matched to a gene: 9. Germline CDR1 and CDR2: SGHAT and FQNNGV. The CDR3 sequence: CASKAGTSGRGETQYF. The CDR3 region has the DNA TGTGCCAGCAAAGCGGGGACTAGCGGGAGAGGTGAGACCCAGTACTTC. Full variable domain (missing parts from reference TRBV11-2 and TRBJ2-5): EAGVAQSPRYKIIEKRQSVAFWCNPISGHATLYWYQQILGQGPKLLIQFQNNGVVDDSQLPKDRFSAERLKGVDSTLKIQPAKLEDSAVYLCASKAGTSGRGETQYFGPGTRLLVL.

This clone was seen a handful of times. The chain carries TRBV29-1 and TRBJ2-1; the match to TRBD2 covers 9 bases. V shed 5 bases and J 3 bases; nucleotides not matched to a gene: 5. The CDR3 loop spans 14 amino acids. Germline CDR1 reads SQVTM; CDR2 reads ANQGSEA. The CDR3 reads CSVSIAGDYNEQFF. CDR3 nucleotide sequence: TGCAGCGTTTCTATAGCGGGAGACTACAATGAGCAGTTCTTC.

The J gene is TRBJ2-1, the V gene TRBV7-2, with 8 bases lining up with TRBD2. V was clipped by 1 base and J by 4 bases; unmatched bases: 6. The CDR3 runs to 16 residues. Germline V gene lookup returns CDR1 SGHTA and CDR2 FQGNSA. CDR3 coding DNA: TGTGCCAGCAGCTTAGTCCCTAGCGGGTATTACAATGAGCAGTTCTTC. It yields the protein CASSLVPSGYYNEQFF.

The rearrangement uses TRBV30 and TRBJ2-1; 7 nucleotides match TRBD2. The CDR3 runs to 17 residues. Germline V CDR1 and CDR2: GTSNPN, SVGIG (reference sequence). Trimming at V came to 1 base and at J to 10 bases, leaving 19 bases not matched to a gene. DNA for the CDR3: TGTGCCTGGAGTGAATCTAGCGGAGCTCTATATCGTAGGGAGCAGTTCTTC. Its translation is CAWSESSGALYRREQFF.

CDR3 sequence reads: CASSLRAGFTEAFF. CDR3 in DNA: TGTGCCAGCAGTTTAAGGGCGGGATTCACTGAAGCTTTCTTT. The chain is built from TRBV27 and TRBJ1-1; unclear D gene. This CDR3 is 14 amino acids long. Trimming stripped 2 bases from V and 4 bases from J, with 11 bases between. CDR1 MNHEY and CDR2 SMNVEV come from the germline V gene (reference sequence).

The chain carries TRBV7-9 and TRBJ1-1; possibly TRBD1 for D (5 bases). V gave up 1 base and J gave up 4 bases, with 10 bases separating them. The germline V gene has CDR1 SEHNR and CDR2 FQNEAQ (reference sequence). This CDR3 is 14 amino acids long. This chain's CDR3 is CASSLDQGFTEAFF. CDR3 DNA: TGTGCCAGCAGCTTAGATCAGGGTTTCACTGAAGCTTTCTTT.

CDR3 sequence (DNA): TGTGCCAGCGCCCGGGAACATGTCACAGATACGCAGTATTTT. This sequence encodes CASAREHVTDTQYF. V and J are TRBV6-6 and TRBJ2-3; tentative D call: TRBD2 (5 bases). Germline V gene data show CDR1 as MNHNY and CDR2 as SVGAGI (reference sequence). The V and J ends lost 8 bases and 2 bases respectively, with 14 bases between them. The CDR3 consists of 14 residues.

This clone was seen a few times. The J gene is TRBJ2-7, the V gene TRBV11-2; 7 positions agree with TRBD2. Germline-derived CDR1 and CDR2 are SGHAT and FQNNGV. The V and J ends lost 4 bases and 4 bases, in that order; junction bases with no gene match: 13. The CDR3 extends over 16 amino acids. CDR3 protein: CASSSVGGISGYEQYF. In DNA, the CDR3 is TGTGCCAGCAGCTCCGTCGGGGGGATTAGCGGGTACGAGCAGTACTTC.

The chain couples TRBV5-1 to TRBJ1-1; no reliable D call. This CDR3 is built from 16 residues. Trimming cost V 3 bases and J 4 bases, with 19 bases left between them. CDR1 SGHRS and CDR2 YFSETQ come from the germline V gene. CDR3 DNA: TGCGCCAGCAGCTCCCCGGGAGACTGGATAAGCACTGAAGCTTTCTTT. Its protein is CASSSPGDWISTEAFF. The variable domain in full, completed from reference TRBV5-1 and TRBJ1-1, reads KAGVTQTPRYLIKTRGQQVTLSCSPISGHRSVSWYQQTPGQGLQFLFEYFSETQRNKGNFPGRFSGRQFSNSRSEMNVSTLELGDSALYLCASSSPGDWISTEAFFGQGTRLTVV.

The chain couples TRBV6-2 or TRBV6-3 to TRBJ2-3; the D is unclear. Germline V gene lookup returns CDR1 MNHEY and CDR2 SVGEGT. Trimming removed 6 bases from V and 0 bases from J, with 10 bases in between. The CDR3 totals 14 residues. CDR3 sequence: CASSPDTSTDTQYF. The DNA of the CDR3 is TGTGCCAGCAGCCCCGATACTAGCACAGATACGCAGTATTTT.

The chain couples TRBV12-5 to TRBJ2-7, with TRBD2 matching 12 bases. Unmatched junction bases numbered 13, after V lost 3 bases and J lost 7 bases. Germline CDR1 LGHNT, CDR2 FRNRAP. The length of the CDR3 is 17 residues. The CDR3 nucleotides read TGTGCTAGTGGTTTCGCGACTAGCGGGAGTCCCCCCCATGAGCAGTACTTC. This translates into CASGFATSGSPPHEQYF.

This clone was counted a few times. This chain uses TRBV7-3 with TRBJ2-2; D may be TRBD1 (5 bases). Per germline, CDR1 SGHTA and CDR2 FQGTGA. The V gene lost 4 bases and the J gene lost 7 bases, with 22 bases spanning the gap. The CDR3 spans 17 residues. CDR3 in amino acids: CASSSNSGKGYFGELFF. CDR3 nucleotide sequence: TGTGCCAGCAGCTCAAACTCAGGGAAGGGTTATTTCGGGGAGCTGTTTTTT.

The V gene is TRBV7-2, the J gene TRBJ2-4, with TRBD2 matching 7 bases. V gave up 2 bases and J gave up 2 bases; unmatched junction bases: 9. The CDR3 sequence is 17 residues long. Looked up from germline, CDR1 is SGHTA and CDR2 is FQGNSA. The CDR3 nucleotides are TGTGCCAGCAGCTTAATCCCGGCGGGACTAACCAAAAACATTCAGTACTTC. Its translation is CASSLIPAGLTKNIQYF. Combining the CDR3 with reference TRBV7-2 and TRBJ2-4 gives the whole variable domain GAGVSQSPSNKVTEKGKDVELRCDPISGHTALYWYRQSLGQGLEFLIYFQGNSAPDKSGLPSDRFSAERTGGSVSTLTIQRTQQEDSAVYLCASSLIPAGLTKNIQYFGAGTRLSVL.

The chain combines TRBV7-2 with TRBJ2-7, with 8 bases matching TRBD2. The CDR3 extends over 16 amino acids. The junction had 10 bases not matched to a gene; V was cut back by 4 bases and J by 2 bases. Germline-derived CDR1 and CDR2 are SGHTA and FQGNSA. Here the CDR3 reads CASSSSLAGLAYEQYF. CDR3 DNA sequence: TGTGCCAGCAGCTCGAGTCTAGCGGGTCTCGCCTACGAGCAGTACTTC.

This clone was detected only a few times. The chain has TRBV5-1 and TRBJ2-7; 7 nucleotides line up with TRBD2. V gave up 0 bases and J gave up 5 bases; unmatched junction bases: 11. The CDR3 runs 16 residues. Germline lookup yields CDR1 SGHRS and CDR2 YFSETQ. The CDR3 loop is CASSLAGGGSGDEQYF. The CDR3 DNA is TGCGCCAGCAGCTTGGCCGGTGGCGGGAGCGGGGACGAGCAGTACTTC.

A remark on this clone: A read error may produce the germline difference seen at one junction end. This CDR3 reads CASTQAPSSYNEQFF. CDR3 DNA sequence: TGTGCCAGCACCCAAGCCCCTAGCTCCTACAATGAGCAGTTCTTC. The V gene is TRBV3-1 (or the pseudogene TRBV3-2), the J gene TRBJ2-1; D call uncertain. Germline assignment: CDR1 LGHDT and CDR2 YNNKEL (reference sequence). CDR3 length: 15 amino acids.

The genes are TRBV19 and TRBJ2-2, with D possibly TRBD1 on 6 matching bases. The germline gives CDR1 LNHDA, CDR2 SQIVND (reference sequence). Trimming stripped 4 bases from V and 3 bases from J, with 15 bases between. There are 16 residues in the CDR3. Here the CDR3 reads CASSTYTGSHTGELFF. In DNA form, the CDR3 reads TGTGCCAGTAGTACCTACACAGGGTCGCACACCGGGGAGCTGTTTTTT. The complete variable domain, with remaining parts taken from reference TRBV19 and TRBJ2-2, reads DGGITQSPKYLFRKEGQNVTLSCEQNLNHDAMYWYRQDPGQGLRLIYYSQIVNDFQKGDIAEGYSVSREKKESFPLTVTSAQKNPTAFYLCASSTYTGSHTGELFFGEGSRLTVL.

The V call is TRBV3-1 (or the pseudogene TRBV3-2), the J call TRBJ2-5; 10 bases map to TRBD2. J gave up 5 bases and V 1 base, and 7 bases lay outside the gene matches. The CDR3 has 16 amino acids. Germline values: CDR1 LGHDT, CDR2 YNNKEL (reference sequence). DNA for the CDR3: TGTGCCAGCAGCCAAGCACTAGCGGGAAGGGGGGAGACCCAGTACTTC. This encodes CASSQALAGRGETQYF.

The V gene is TRBV4-1, the J gene TRBJ2-2, with 8 bases lining up with TRBD2. The CDR3 is 13 amino acids. Germline-derived CDR1 and CDR2 are MGHRA and YSYEKL. Unmatched junction bases numbered 8, after V lost 4 bases and J lost 13 bases. CDR3 protein: CASSLTGGERLFF. The CDR3 DNA reads TGCGCCAGCAGCCTTACGGGGGGGGAGCGGCTGTTTTTT.

This clone was found a few times. This chain uses TRBV7-9 with TRBJ2-7; D perhaps matches TRBD2 (5 bases). Trimming removed 2 bases from V and 7 bases from J, with 15 bases in between. The germline V gene encodes CDR1 SEHNR and CDR2 FQNEAQ (reference sequence). The CDR3 consists of 14 residues. CDR3 amino acids: CASSLTTPSGEQYF. Here the CDR3 DNA reads TGTGCCAGCAGCTTAACGACTCCGAGCGGTGAGCAGTACTTC. The variable domain in full, completed from reference TRBV7-9 and TRBJ2-7, reads DTGVSQNPRHKITKRGQNVTFRCDPISEHNRLYWYRQTLGQGPEFLTYFQNEAQLEKSRLLSDRFSAERPKGSFSTLEIQRTEQGDSAMYLCASSLTTPSGEQYFGPGTRLTVT.

The genes are TRBV7-2 and TRBJ1-2, with a weak D call TRBD1 (5 bases). The CDR3 runs to 15 residues. With 4 bases removed from V and 4 bases from J, the gap between germline ends came to 16 bases. Germline lookup yields CDR1 SGHTA and CDR2 FQGNSA. This CDR3 is CASSYPGRGSYGYTF. The CDR3, as DNA: TGTGCCAGCAGCTACCCGGGGAGGGGCAGCTATGGCTACACCTTC.